Presented here are 23 T cell receptor beta chains from one specimen sequenced in a study of beta chain features in type 1 diabetes. The sequenced template was cDNA made from the entire isolated RNA. The method was immunoSEQ multiplex PCR; TCRdb's version includes in-frame clones alone and lacks a portion of them. The repertoire holds about 240,000 clones, 25% to 30% seen once, with about 3.9% in the top ten. The source material was central memory CD4+ T cells from blood. The receptors were gathered from a man between 25 and 39 years old in good health.

In this sample, this clone turned up once. The chain carries TRBV6-1 and TRBJ2-4, with 9 bases identical to TRBD1. V trimming: 4 bases; J trimming: 8 bases; junction bases outside the gene matches: 9. The germline V gene encodes CDR1 MNHNS and CDR2 SASEGT. The CDR3 sequence is 15 residues long. The CDR3 nucleotides are TGTGCCAGCAGTGCTACGGGACAGGGCAGAGACATTCAGTACTTC. This translates into CASSATGQGRDIQYF.

The sample holds a few counts of this clone. Other DNA sequences in the same sample also yield this CDR3. The chain combines TRBV30 with TRBJ2-1; unclear D gene. Trimming left V 1 base short and J 7 bases short, with 5 bases between. The CDR3 totals 11 residues. Germline-derived CDR1 and CDR2 are GTSNPN and SVGIG (reference sequence). The CDR3 DNA is TGTGCCTGGAGTGGGGGTAATGAGCAGTTCTTC. Amino acid sequence: CAWSGGNEQFF.

In its sample, this clone was seen a few times. V usage is TRBV10-3 and J usage is TRBJ2-1, with D perhaps matching TRBD2 (6 bases). This CDR3 comprises 12 residues. V gave up 10 bases and J gave up 8 bases, with 15 bases separating them. Germline loops: CDR1 ENHRY, CDR2 SYGVKD. The CDR3 loop reads CATGTARDEQFF. CDR3 nucleotide sequence: TGTGCCACCGGGACTGCAAGGGATGAGCAGTTCTTC.

This chain links TRBV28 with TRBJ1-1; D ambiguous. This CDR3 region has 16 residues. Germline V gene lookup returns CDR1 MDHEN and CDR2 SYDVKM. V lost 2 bases to trimming and J lost 0 bases, with 13 bases between them. The CDR3 coding sequence is TGTGCCAGCAGTTTAGTCTCAGGTAACATGAACACTGAAGCTTTCTTT. Encoded protein: CASSLVSGNMNTEAFF.

In the case of this clone: Other DNA sequences in this sample translate to the same CDR3. The V call is TRBV7-2, the J call TRBJ2-5; D possibly uses TRBD1 or TRBD2 (6 bases each). V shed 1 base and J shed 2 bases, with 11 bases lying between them. The CDR3 spans 15 residues. The germline gives CDR1 SGHTA, CDR2 FQGNSA. As DNA, the CDR3 is TGTGCCAGCAGCTTAGTAGGGGGGATACAAGAGACCCAGTACTTC. It codes for CASSLVGGIQETQYF.

This rearrangement joins TRBV2 to TRBJ2-7; D is undetermined. Germline V gene data show CDR1 as SNHLY and CDR2 as FYNNEI. The CDR3 runs 11 residues. Trimming shortened V by 7 bases and J by 4 bases, and 8 bases separated the two germline ends. The DNA of the CDR3 is TGTGCCAGCAATCGTCCTTACGAGCAGTACTTC. Translated, it gives CASNRPYEQYF.

The chain couples TRBV7-2 to TRBJ2-1; the match to TRBD1 covers 11 bases. Germline assignment: CDR1 SGHTA and CDR2 FQGNSA. The V gene end was trimmed by 3 bases and the J gene end by 4 bases; junction bases not matched to a gene: 2. CDR3 length: 15 residues. The CDR3: CASSLDRGLYNEQFF. In nucleotides, the CDR3 is TGTGCCAGCAGCTTGGACAGGGGGCTTTACAATGAGCAGTTCTTC.

The chain has TRBV2 and TRBJ2-1; 8 nucleotides line up with TRBD2. The germline gives CDR1 SNHLY, CDR2 FYNNEI. The CDR3 runs 12 residues. V dropped 4 bases and J dropped 16; count of bases not matched to a gene: 9. The CDR3 sequence: CASSVKRELGFF. The CDR3 DNA reads TGTGCCAGCAGTGTTAAGCGGGAGTTGGGATTCTTC.

This clone was observed a few times. This chain connects TRBV9 to TRBJ2-7; D gene uncertain. From germline, CDR1 is SGDLS and CDR2 YYNGEE. The CDR3 contains 13 residues. V lost 4 bases and J 5 bases, leaving 13 bases between the germline ends. The DNA of the CDR3 is TGTGCCAGCAGCCCGCATTCTGTCCACGAGCAGTACTTC. Protein sequence: CASSPHSVHEQYF.

There are a few counts of this clone. The chain couples TRBV5-5 to TRBJ2-5; TRBD1 aligns across 9 bases. There are 15 residues in the CDR3. Trimming at V came to 0 bases and at J to 1 base, leaving 1 base not matched to a gene. The germline V gene has CDR1 SGHKS and CDR2 YYEKEE (reference sequence). The CDR3 bases are TGTGCCAGCAGCTTGGCGACAGGGGGCCAAGAGACCCAGTACTTC. It encodes CASSLATGGQETQYF. The full variable domain, in which reference TRBV5-5 and TRBJ2-5 provide the parts outside the CDR3, is DAGVTQSPTHLIKTRGQQVTLRCSPISGHKSVSWYQQVLGQGPQFIFQYYEKEERGRGNFPDRFSARQFPNYSSELNVNALLLGDSALYLCASSLATGGQETQYFGPGTRLLVL.

This clone has just a few counts. The rearrangement uses TRBV27 and TRBJ2-2, with 9 bases identical to TRBD1. The CDR3 loop spans 14 amino acids. Looked up from germline, CDR1 is MNHEY and CDR2 is SMNVEV (reference sequence). V gave up 3 bases and J gave up 6 bases; unmatched junction bases: 2. As DNA, the CDR3 is TGTGCCAGCAGTTTCCGGGACAGGGCCGGGGAGCTGTTTTTT. Translating it yields CASSFRDRAGELFF.

Only a few counts were recorded for this clone. The chain has TRBV29-1 and TRBJ2-3, with 9 bases identical to TRBD1. Germline values: CDR1 SQVTM, CDR2 ANQGSEA. Losses at the gene ends were 7 bases for V and 4 bases for J; bases not matched to a gene: 12. This CDR3 comprises 15 residues. The CDR3: CSAKSGTGNADTQYF. The CDR3 DNA follows: TGCAGCGCCAAAAGCGGGACAGGGAACGCAGATACGCAGTATTTT.

V gene TRBV30 combines with J gene TRBJ1-1; 8 bases map to TRBD1. Germline V lookup: CDR1 GTSNPN, CDR2 SVGIG (reference sequence). J lost 1 base, V lost 2 bases, and 3 bases had no gene match. The CDR3 runs 14 residues. CDR3 nucleotide sequence: TGTGCCTGGAGTCCCGGGACAGGGAACACTGAAGCTTTCTTT. It is translated as CAWSPGTGNTEAFF.

This sequence joins TRBV28 and TRBJ2-1; D tentatively reads TRBD1 or TRBD2 (6 bases each). Germline V gene data show CDR1 as MDHEN and CDR2 as SYDVKM. The CDR3 spans 15 residues. The ends were cut back, 2 bases at V and 7 bases at J, with 15 bases in the middle. The CDR3 DNA follows: TGTGCCAGCAGTTTAAGGGGGGCTCCGAGGAATGAGCAGTTCTTC. Amino acid sequence: CASSLRGAPRNEQFF.

The chain couples TRBV5-4 to TRBJ2-5, with D maybe TRBD2 (5 bases). Per germline, CDR1 SGHNT and CDR2 YYREEE (reference sequence). Trimming removed 2 bases from V and 0 bases from J, with 8 bases in between. The CDR3 loop spans 14 amino acids. CDR3 sequence: CASSLSGYQETQYF. DNA for the CDR3: TGTGCCAGCAGCTTAAGCGGTTACCAAGAGACCCAGTACTTC.

The chain uses TRBV7-9 and TRBJ2-2; 12 bases are a match to TRBD2. Germline V CDR1 and CDR2: SEHNR, FQNEAQ (reference sequence). The CDR3 length is 16 residues. The ends lost 5 bases at V and 0 bases at J; junction bases unmatched: 1. CDR3 in amino acids: CASSRLAGANTGELFF. CDR3 DNA sequence: TGTGCCAGCAGCCGACTAGCGGGGGCGAACACCGGGGAGCTGTTTTTT.

The chain's CDR3 is CASSQDGGEQYF. The CDR3 DNA reads TGTGCCAGCAGCCAAGATGGGGGTGAGCAGTACTTC. The chain is built from TRBV4-2 and TRBJ2-7; perhaps D is TRBD1 or TRBD2 (5 bases each). The germline gives CDR1 LGHNA, CDR2 YNFKEQ. The CDR3 length is 12 residues. V was cut by 0 bases and J by 7 bases, with 7 bases left in between.

The V gene is TRBV4-3, the J gene TRBJ2-2; no definite D call. Germline loops: CDR1 LGHNA, CDR2 YSLEER. Deletions cut 0 bases from V and 5 bases from J, with 7 bases between. The CDR3 runs 14 residues. The CDR3 nucleotides read TGCGCCAGCAGCCAAGATTGGGGAACCGGGGAGCTGTTTTTT. It specifies CASSQDWGTGELFF.

The chain couples TRBV5-4 to TRBJ2-2, with a possible D match to TRBD1 (6 bases). The V end lost 2 bases, the J end lost 4 bases, and 9 bases lay between the germline ends. The CDR3 runs 14 residues. The germline CDR1 and CDR2 sequences are SGHNT and YYREEE (reference sequence). CDR3 residues: CASSFTGITGELFF. The DNA for the CDR3 is TGTGCCAGCAGCTTTACAGGGATCACCGGGGAGCTGTTTTTT.

The rearrangement joins TRBV18 to TRBJ2-7, with D unresolved. The CDR3 extends over 14 amino acids. In germline, CDR1 is KGHSH, CDR2 LQKENI. With 2 bases removed from V and 6 bases from J, the gap between germline ends came to 14 bases. The CDR3 DNA reads TGTGCCAGCTCACCAGTATATTCGTCTCGCGAGCAGTACTTC. Its protein product is CASSPVYSSREQYF. Together with reference TRBV18 and TRBJ2-7, the CDR3 gives the full variable domain: NAGVMQNPRHLVRRRGQEARLRCSPMKGHSHVYWYRQLPEEGLKFMVYLQKENIIDESGMPKERFSAEFPKEGPSILRIQQVVRGDSAAYFCASSPVYSSREQYFGPGTRLTVT.

This clone was counted at least ten times. V is TRBV11-2 and J is TRBJ2-7, with TRBD1 matching 7 bases. J was trimmed by 5 bases and V by 2 bases; bases with no gene match: 9. CDR1 is SGHAT and CDR2 is FQNNGV in the germline V gene. CDR3 length: 15 amino acids. The CDR3 DNA follows: TGTGCCAGCAGCTTAAGTAGGGGGCGGTTCCACGAGCAGTACTTC. Protein: CASSLSRGRFHEQYF.

The rearrangement joins TRBV2 to TRBJ1-2, with 9 bases matching TRBD1. CDR1 and CDR2 from the germline V gene are SNHLY and FYNNEI. This CDR3 region has 15 residues. The V segment lost 1 base and the J segment 8 bases; nucleotides outside the gene matches: 8. CDR3 sequence: CASSEVGQGYGGYTF. CDR3 coding DNA: TGTGCCAGCAGTGAAGTGGGACAGGGCTACGGAGGCTACACCTTC.

This clone was observed a few times. This rearrangement joins TRBV10-3 to TRBJ1-1; no definite D call. The CDR3 loop spans 14 amino acids. CDR1 is ENHRY, CDR2 SYGVKD, per germline. V was shortened by 0 bases and J by 2 bases, with 7 bases between the two germline ends. CDR3 nucleotide sequence: TGTGCCATCAGTGAGTCACCAGGAAACACTGAAGCTTTCTTT. Amino acids: CAISESPGNTEAFF.